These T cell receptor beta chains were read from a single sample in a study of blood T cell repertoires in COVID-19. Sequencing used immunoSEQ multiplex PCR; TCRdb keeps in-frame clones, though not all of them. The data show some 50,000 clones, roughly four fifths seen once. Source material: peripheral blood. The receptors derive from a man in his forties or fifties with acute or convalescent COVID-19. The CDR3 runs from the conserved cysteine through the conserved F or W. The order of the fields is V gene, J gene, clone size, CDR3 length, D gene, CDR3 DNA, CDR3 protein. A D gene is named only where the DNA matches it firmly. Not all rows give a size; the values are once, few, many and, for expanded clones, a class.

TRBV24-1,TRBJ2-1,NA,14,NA,TGTGCCACCAGTGACTCCGACAGAAACAATGAGCAGTTCTTC,CATSDSDRNNEQFF
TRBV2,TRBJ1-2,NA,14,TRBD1,TGTGCCAGCAATAGACAGGGGACTAACTATGGCTACACCTTC,CASNRQGTNYGYTF
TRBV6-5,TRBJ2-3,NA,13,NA,TGTGCCAGCAGTCCCTTCAGTCCAGATACGCAGTATTTT,CASSPFSPDTQYF
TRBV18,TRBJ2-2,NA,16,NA,TGTGCCAGCTCACCTTTGGGGGGAGCGAACACCGGGGAGCTGTTTTTT,CASSPLGGANTGELFF
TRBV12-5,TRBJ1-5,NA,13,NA,TGTGCTAGTGGTTTGGTACCGGGTCAGCCCCAGCATTTT,CASGLVPGQPQHF
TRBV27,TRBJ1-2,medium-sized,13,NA,TGTGCCAGCAGTTTATCGGCAGGGAATGGCTACACCTTC,CASSLSAGNGYTF
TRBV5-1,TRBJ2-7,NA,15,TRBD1,TGCGCCAGCAGCAGCGGACAGGGGGCTTCCTACGAGCAGTACTTC,CASSSGQGASYEQYF
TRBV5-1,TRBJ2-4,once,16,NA,TGCGCCAGCAGCTTGGGCAGTTCCCTAGCCAAAAACATTCAGTACTTC,CASSLGSSLAKNIQYF
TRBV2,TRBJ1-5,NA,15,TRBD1,TGTGCCAGCAATTTGGGACAGGGGGCGAATCAGCCCCAGCATTTT,CASNLGQGANQPQHF
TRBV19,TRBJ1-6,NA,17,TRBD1,TGTGCCAGTAGTATCGGGACAGCCTACAGTGATAATTCACCCCTCCACTTT,CASSIGTAYSDNSPLHF
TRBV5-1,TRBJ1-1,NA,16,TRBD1,TGCGCCAGCAGCTTGGGACAGGGGGCGCATCGTAATGAAGCTTTCTTT,CASSLGQGAHRNEAFF
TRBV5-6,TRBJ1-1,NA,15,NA,TGTGCCAGCAGCCCGGGTATTTCGATGAACACTGAAGCTTTCTTT,CASSPGISMNTEAFF
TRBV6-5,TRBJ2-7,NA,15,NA,TGTGCCAGCAGTTACTGGAAAAGGGGGGGGAGCGAGCAGTACTTC,CASSYWKRGGSEQYF
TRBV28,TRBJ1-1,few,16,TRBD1,TGTGCCAGCAGTTTGAACAGGGGGGTAGGGAACACTGAAGCTTTCTTT,CASSLNRGVGNTEAFF
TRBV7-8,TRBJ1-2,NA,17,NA,TGTGCCAGCAGCTTAGCGTACGGGAGGACTGAGAACTATGGCTACACCTTC,CASSLAYGRTENYGYTF
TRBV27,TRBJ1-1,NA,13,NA,TGTGCCAGCAGTTTAATGGGAGGAACTGAAGCTTTCTTT,CASSLMGGTEAFF
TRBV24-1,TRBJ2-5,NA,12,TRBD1,TGTGCCACCAGTGATGACAGGGCTCCCCAGTACTTC,CATSDDRAPQYF
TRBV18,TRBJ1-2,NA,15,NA,TGTGCCAGCTCACCATATGATAGGAGGTCATATGGCTACACCTTC,CASSPYDRRSYGYTF
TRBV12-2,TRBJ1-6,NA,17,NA,TGTGCAAGTCGCTTAGCGGTGACATCCCGGAGGAATTCACCCCTCCACTTT,CASRLAVTSRRNSPLHF
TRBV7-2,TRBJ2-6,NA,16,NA,TGTGCCAGCAGCAACGGCGGTTTCTCTGGGGCCAACGTCCTGACTTTC,CASSNGGFSGANVLTF
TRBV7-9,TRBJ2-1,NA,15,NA,TGTGCCAGCAGCGAAAGGGGGGGCCGCGTCAATGAGCAGTTCTTC,CASSERGGRVNEQFF
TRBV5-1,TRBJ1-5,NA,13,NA,TGCGCCAGCAGCTGGGACAACAATCAGCCCCAGCATTTT,CASSWDNNQPQHF
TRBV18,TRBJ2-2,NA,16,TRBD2,TGTGCCAGCTCGAAAGGACTAGCAGGGAACACCGGGGAGCTGTTTTTT,CASSKGLAGNTGELFF
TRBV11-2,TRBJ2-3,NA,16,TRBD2,TGTGCCAGCAGCTTAGAGGGCGGGGGTCGCACAGATACGCAGTATTTT,CASSLEGGGRTDTQYF
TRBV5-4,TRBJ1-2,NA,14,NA,TGTGCCAGCAGCTTGCGGTCAGGGAACTATGGCTACACCTTC,CASSLRSGNYGYTF
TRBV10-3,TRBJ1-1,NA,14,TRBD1,TGTGCCATCAGTTTGACAGGGTCGGGCACTGAAGCTTTCTTT,CAISLTGSGTEAFF
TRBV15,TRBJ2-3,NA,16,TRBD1,TGTGCCACCAGCAGAGATCCCGGGACAGGGATAGATACGCAGTATTTT,CATSRDPGTGIDTQYF
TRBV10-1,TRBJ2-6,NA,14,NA,TGCGCCAGCAGTGACCATTCTGGGGCCAACGTCCTGACTTTC,CASSDHSGANVLTF
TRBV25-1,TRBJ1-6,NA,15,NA,TGTGCCAGCAGTGGCTCATACAGGGTTATTTCGGCCCTCCACTTT,CASSGSYRVISALHF
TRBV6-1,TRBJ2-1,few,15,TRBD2,TGTGCCAGCAGTGAAGGGACTAGCGGGGGGAATGAGCAGTTCTTC,CASSEGTSGGNEQFF
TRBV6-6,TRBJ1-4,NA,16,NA,TGTGCCAGCAGTTACCGCGGACAAATCCGAAATGAAAAACTGTTTTTT,CASSYRGQIRNEKLFF
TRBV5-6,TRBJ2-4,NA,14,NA,TGTGCCAGCAGCTTGCCCCACAGTTCGAGCATTCAGTACTTC,CASSLPHSSSIQYF